This note documents a single TCR beta chain sequence. Its antigen remains unknown. These data come from a study of post-analysis software for immune sequencing data. Findings and limits, study-wide: F measure clustering grouped samples strongly by preparation batch. Elevated frequency relative to controls characterized several TRBV segments in patients, TRBV5-6, TRBV5-1 and TRBV20-1 among them. When compared against controls, multiple sclerosis patients showed significantly lower normalized Chao1 diversity.

The CDR3 extends over 13 amino acids. The V and J ends lost 7 bases and 2 bases respectively, with 11 bases between them. Unique molecular identifiers tagged the TCR beta cDNA libraries. Input of roughly 0.85 to 11 million T cells yielded hundreds of thousands of cDNA molecules. Each CDR3 protein is one row after TCRdb ran MiXCR on the PCR reads. The table records hundreds of thousands of distinct CDR3 sequences, around 40% of them present only once. The TCR comes from a girl aged 5-17 years with multiple sclerosis. The sequenced sample consisted of blood. This sequence joins TRBV12-3 or TRBV12-4 and TRBJ1-2, with D maybe TRBD1 (5 bases). The CDR3 nucleotides read TGTGCCAGCAAACGGGGGTTGAACTATGGCTACACCTTC. This gives the protein CASKRGLNYGYTF.